This T cell receptor beta chain was retrieved from a study of T-cell reconstitution after alpha-beta-depleted transplantation in children. The ends were cut back, 0 bases at V and 0 bases at J, with 9 bases in the middle. The CDR3 extends over 15 amino acids. Germline values: CDR1 DFQATT, CDR2 SNEGSKA (reference sequence). General study results and limits: Surviving recipient T cells and thymic progenitors produced the high day-60 TCRbeta diversity seen in some patients. Diversity and T-cell counts at one year after transplant derived mostly from new T cells. Alpha-beta T cells present about two months after transplant were reported to originate from several hundred expanded graft clones.

The table lists this clonotype with many counts. Its target is unknown. During its preparation, the TCRbeta library received unique molecular identifiers. TCRdb fed the PCR reads into MiXCR, producing one record per CDR3 protein. The data show approximately 30,000 distinct CDR3 sequences, 6.3% seen once. The clonotype was recovered from a male patient aged 10 to 17 who had a stem cell transplant for acute myeloid leukemia, so the T cells may come from the graft donor. The material sequenced was PBMCs, mostly from graft donor cells, taken 180 days after TCRalphabeta/CD19-depleted stem cell transplant. This chain links TRBV20-1 with TRBJ1-3; TRBD1 is a possible D gene (5 bases). CDR3: CSAREGVLSGNTIYF. The CDR3 coding sequence is TGCAGTGCTAGAGAGGGGGTACTCTCTGGAAACACCATATATTTT.